Given below is one TCR beta chain in context. Its specificity is not known. Next came a second PCR, run for about 7 to 11 cycles, which used a sample-barcoded 5' primer along with a J-beta primer mix. Each cDNA was tagged by a template-switch adaptor containing 12 random nucleotides. Paired-end reads containing CDR3 totaled no fewer than 2.5 million for each sample. Using its own MiXCR run on the 5' RACE reads, TCRdb lists one record per CDR3 protein. This table has 890,000 or so distinct CDR3 sequences, approximately 65% appearing once. The junction had 8 bases not matched to a gene; V was cut back by 5 bases and J by 2 bases. This CDR3 is built from 16 residues. The germline V gene has CDR1 SGHTA and CDR2 FQGTGA. The data belong to a study of blood T cells in healthy people across ages. Regarding the study as a whole: Naive CD4+ cells and diversity were both higher in long-lived donors than in aged donors. A roughly linear fall in TCR beta diversity per million T cells was seen with increasing age.

The sequence was obtained from a man aged 30 to 39 in good health. This chain connects TRBV7-3 to TRBJ2-3, with 9 bases matching TRBD1. The sequenced sample consisted of blood. CDR3 DNA: TGTGCCAGCAGCCTTACAGGGGGCATGAACACAGATACGCAGTATTTT. It yields the protein CASSLTGGMNTDTQYF.